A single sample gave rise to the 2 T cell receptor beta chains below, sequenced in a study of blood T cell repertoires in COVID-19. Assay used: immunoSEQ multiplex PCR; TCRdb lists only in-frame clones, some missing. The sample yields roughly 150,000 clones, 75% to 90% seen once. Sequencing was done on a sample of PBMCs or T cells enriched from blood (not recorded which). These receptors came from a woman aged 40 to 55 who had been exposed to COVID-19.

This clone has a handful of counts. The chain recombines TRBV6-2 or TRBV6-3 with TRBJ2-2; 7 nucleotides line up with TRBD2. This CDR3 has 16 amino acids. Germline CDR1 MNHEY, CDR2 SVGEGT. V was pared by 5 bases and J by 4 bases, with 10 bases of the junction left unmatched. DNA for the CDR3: TGTGCCAGCAGTGCCCAGGCGGGAGCGGCCACCGGGGAGCTGTTTTTT. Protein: CASSAQAGAATGELFF.

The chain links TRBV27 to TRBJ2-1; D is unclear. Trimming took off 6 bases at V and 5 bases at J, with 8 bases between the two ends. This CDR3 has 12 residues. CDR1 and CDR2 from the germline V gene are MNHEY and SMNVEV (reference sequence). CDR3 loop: CASRRPDNEQFF. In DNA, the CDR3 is TGTGCCAGCAGGCGGCCGGACAATGAGCAGTTCTTC.